This T cell receptor (beta chain) originates from a study of OX40 agonist ivuxolimab in advanced cancers. Background for the entire study: Ivuxolimab was a fully human IgG2 agonistic monoclonal antibody targeting the costimulatory receptor OX40 (CD134). Intravenous ivuxolimab was administered to patients every 2 weeks at six dose levels: 0.01, 0.1, 0.3, 1.5, 3 and 10 mg/kg. Of the roughly 52 patients in dose escalation, 19 had hepatocellular carcinoma, around 15 had melanoma, 9 had renal cell carcinoma and 9 had head and neck cancer. In the dose-escalation cohort, roughly 80% of patients were male, and the mean age was approximately 60 years, with a range of about 23 to 85. Prior anti-PD-1, anti-PD-L1 or anti-CTLA-4 therapy was permitted, and checkpoint inhibitors had been received by less than 45% of dose-escalation patients. Three dose-escalation patients achieved partial responses, one with hepatocellular carcinoma and two with cutaneous melanoma. The point of sequencing TCRbeta in the periphery was to test whether ivuxolimab changed TCR sequence diversity and drove clonal T-cell expansion. The paper describes the monotherapy dose-escalation part (N of about 52 patients) of the phase I trial of ivuxolimab. Points the paper makes about the study in general: Partial responders in the 0.1-3.0 mg/kg groups had among the lowest normalized peripheral clonal expansion, especially among CD8+ T cells. Low levels of normalized T-cell clonal expansion were also seen in some nonresponding patients. After ivuxolimab, more expanded clones were found on average in CD8+ T cells than in CD4+ T cells. Antigen specificity was not determined for the clonally expanded peripheral T cells. At doses from 0.1 to 3.0 mg/kg, clonal expansion was seen in both CD4+ and CD8+ blood T cells between baseline and week 6.

Of note for this clone: No antigen is known for it. Base-call qualities are not available, and no considerably larger clone is one nucleotide away.

Patients with autoimmune disease history or receiving systemic immunosuppression were excluded from the trial. In every dose cohort, peripheral blood was drawn for TCR sequencing at baseline, cycle 4 day 1, and cycle 7 day 1. The samples were drawn from a first-in-human, open-label, multicenter phase I dose-escalation trial of ivuxolimab. The trial enrolled adults with locally advanced or metastatic head and neck squamous cell, hepatocellular, melanoma or renal cell carcinoma. Before TCR sequencing, CD4+ T cells and CD8+ T cells from peripheral blood were sorted into separate populations. Genomic DNA was isolated from the sorted cells so that the TCRbeta CDR3 region could be sequenced. TCRbeta CDR3 regions were sequenced using the immunoSEQ Assay. TCRdb holds this immuneACCESS table with in-frame rearrangements only. Some clones are missing; in checked studies, unresolved V genes explain under half, and the rest has no known cause. This sample holds more than 75,000 clones; approximately 91% were observed only once. Roughly 0.64% of the sample rests with the top ten.

The CDR3 spans 11 residues, from the cysteine through the phenylalanine. Just CDR3 DNA is preserved here, 33 bases in frame from base 1. Via the germline V gene, CDR1 is SQVTM and CDR2 ANQGSEA. V was cut back by 7 bases and J by 10 bases, leaving a gap of 14 bases between them. The rearrangement combines TRBV29-1 with TRBJ2-1, with no confidently assigned D gene. The origin of this receptor is an adult with an advanced solid tumor such as melanoma, head and neck, liver or kidney cancer. Material: CD4+ or CD8+ T cells sorted from blood, obtained in a trial of the OX40 agonist ivuxolimab. The DNA reads as follows: TGCAGCGCTAGTATCAATTGGGAGCAGTTCTTC. Translation gives CSASINWEQFF.